The rows below give T cell receptor beta chains drawn from one sample of a study of cytomegalovirus exposure and HLA in healthy donors. Data came from immunoSEQ multiplex PCR; TCRdb stores just in-frame clones and leaves some out. Of 150,000 or so clones listed, roughly nine tenths are singletons. Sequencing was done on a sample of PBMCs. The source is a woman aged 18-29 years in good health and CMV-seropositive. The CDR3 runs from the conserved cysteine through the conserved F or W. The D gene is left open where the match is weak. Size is stated for part of the rows, as once, few or many counts, or as a class when the clone is expanded.

size | D | length | J | V | DNA | CDR3
once | . | 14 | TRBJ2-3 | TRBV6-5 | TGTGCCAGCAGTTCGGGAGATCCCACAGATACGCAGTATTTT | CASSSGDPTDTQYF
. | . | 13 | TRBJ1-2 | TRBV6-5 | TGTGCCAGCAGGCGGGACTCTAACTATGGCTACACCTTC | CASRRDSNYGYTF
. | TRBD1 | 14 | TRBJ2-7 | TRBV28 | TGTGCCAGCAGTGCGGGACAGGAGACCTACGAGCAGTACTTC | CASSAGQETYEQYF
. | . | 14 | TRBJ2-7 | TRBV5-1 | TGCGCCAGCAGCTTGGAGTCGAGTTCCTACGAGCAGTACTTC | CASSLESSSYEQYF
. | . | 13 | TRBJ1-1 | TRBV12-5 | TGTGCTAGTGTATTGACAGGTCCCACTGAAGCTTTCTTT | CASVLTGPTEAFF
. | TRBD1 | 17 | TRBJ2-7 | TRBV28 | TGTGCCAGCAGTTCCCCTTTCGGGACAGGGAGCTCCTACGAGCAGTACTTC | CASSSPFGTGSSYEQYF
. | TRBD1 | 14 | TRBJ2-2 | TRBV7-7 | TGTGCTAGCAGCACGGGACAGGGCGCCGGGGAGCTGTTTTTT | CASSTGQGAGELFF
. | TRBD1 | 16 | TRBJ2-7 | TRBV5-6 | TGTGCCAGCAGCTGGACGGGACAGGGGGCACCCTACGAGCAGTACTTC | CASSWTGQGAPYEQYF
. | . | 14 | TRBJ1-2 | TRBV16 | TGTGCCAGCAGCAGGCAATATTCAGGGGATGGCTACACCTTC | CASSRQYSGDGYTF
. | . | 12 | TRBJ2-1 | TRBV5-8 | TGTGCCAGCAGCTTGGTCAGGATTGAGCAGTTCTTC | CASSLVRIEQFF
. | . | 13 | TRBJ2-7 | TRBV11-3 | TGTGCCAGCAGCTCTTATCAGACCTACGAGCAGTACTTC | CASSSYQTYEQYF
. | TRBD2 | 15 | TRBJ2-7 | TRBV9 | TGTGCCAGCAGCGTAGGGACTAGCGGGACCTACGAGCAGTACTTC | CASSVGTSGTYEQYF
few | . | 14 | TRBJ2-2 | TRBV18 | TGTGCCAGCTCGGGAGTGTTGAACACCGGGGAGCTGTTTTTT | CASSGVLNTGELFF
. | TRBD2 | 19 | TRBJ2-1 | TRBV13 | TGTGCCAGCAGCTTGATTCGTGTAGCGGGGCCCCGCTCCTACAATGAGCAGTTCTTC | CASSLIRVAGPRSYNEQFF
. | TRBD2 | 16 | TRBJ2-2 | TRBV7-2 | TGTGCCAGCAGCTTAGGGGGACTAGTGTCCACCGGGGAGCTGTTTTTT | CASSLGGLVSTGELFF
. | . | 13 | TRBJ2-3 | TRBV5-1 | TGCGCCAGCAGCTTGTTAGCTGAAGATACGCAGTATTTT | CASSLLAEDTQYF
once | . | 11 | TRBJ2-3 | TRBV29-1 | TGCAGCGTTGGCCCCACTAATACGCAGTATTTT | CSVGPTNTQYF
once | TRBD2 | 17 | TRBJ2-3 | TRBV5-1 | TGCGCCAGCAGCTTGGACCCTAGCGGGATAGTCACAGATACGCAGTATTTT | CASSLDPSGIVTDTQYF
once | . | 14 | TRBJ1-1 | TRBV7-9 | TGTGCCAGCAGCTTAGCGGGCGTGAACACTGAAGCTTTCTTT | CASSLAGVNTEAFF
. | TRBD2 | 16 | TRBJ2-2 | TRBV2 | TGTGCCAGCAGTGAAGGACTAGCGAGGAACACCGGGGAGCTGTTTTTT | CASSEGLARNTGELFF
. | TRBD2 | 16 | TRBJ2-1 | TRBV5-1 | TGCGCCAGCAGCTTCGGGACTAGCGGGAGGTTAGATGAGCAGTTCTTC | CASSFGTSGRLDEQFF
. | TRBD1 | 13 | TRBJ1-2 | TRBV28 | TGTGCCAGCAGTTTATACAGGGGGATGAGCTACACCTTC | CASSLYRGMSYTF
few | TRBD2 | 14 | TRBJ2-3 | TRBV9 | TGTGCCAGCAGCGGACTAGCGGGAGGAGCTACGCAGTATTTT | CASSGLAGGATQYF
. | TRBD2 | 13 | TRBJ2-7 | TRBV27 | TGTGCCAGCAGTTGGGGGAGCGGGGACGAGCAGTACTTC | CASSWGSGDEQYF
. | . | 15 | TRBJ2-1 | TRBV6-4 | TGTGCCAGCAGTGACTCGGCGGGAACGTACAATGAGCAGTTCTTC | CASSDSAGTYNEQFF
. | . | 15 | TRBJ1-2 | TRBV28 | TGTGCCAGCAGTTTCGGCTCCGACAGGCTCTATGGCTACACCTTC | CASSFGSDRLYGYTF
. | . | 14 | TRBJ2-7 | TRBV7-2 | TGTGCCAGCAGCTTAGAGGGCAGGGGCTACGAGCAGTACTTC | CASSLEGRGYEQYF
. | . | 15 | TRBJ1-2 | TRBV18 | TGTGCCAGCTCACCACCGCGAGGGGAGGGCTATGGCTACACCTTC | CASSPPRGEGYGYTF
once | . | 13 | TRBJ2-1 | TRBV28 | TGTGCCAGCAATTCGGGATCCTACAATGAGCAGTTCTTC | CASNSGSYNEQFF
. | . | 14 | TRBJ1-4 | TRBV9 | TGTGCCAGCAGCGTAACAGGGCAAGATGAAAAACTGTTTTTT | CASSVTGQDEKLFF
. | . | 11 | TRBJ2-5 | TRBV29-1 | TGCAGCGTTGAATCCCCGGAGACCCAGTACTTC | CSVESPETQYF
. | . | 15 | TRBJ2-2 | TRBV18 | TGTGCCAGCTCACCTCAGCGGTCCGACACCGGGGAGCTGTTTTTT | CASSPQRSDTGELFF
. | TRBD2 | 18 | TRBJ2-7 | TRBV7-2 | TGTGCCAGCAGCTCCGCGGGTAGCGGGAGGGCCTGGGGGTACGAGCAGTACTTC | CASSSAGSGRAWGYEQYF
. | . | 14 | TRBJ2-7 | TRBV11-3 | TGTGCCAGCAGCTTCTGGGAAATTAGCGACGAGCAGTACTTC | CASSFWEISDEQYF
. | TRBD1 | 15 | TRBJ2-7 | TRBV19 | TGTGCCAGTAGTATCCCGGGACAGGGGTCCTACGAGCAGTACTTC | CASSIPGQGSYEQYF
. | TRBD2 | 16 | TRBJ2-7 | TRBV27 | TGTGCCAGCAGTCTCGGGACTAGCGGGAGATTTTACGAGCAGTACTTC | CASSLGTSGRFYEQYF
. | . | 14 | TRBJ2-7 | TRBV30 | TGTGCCTGGAGTACCCGGGGGACCTATGGCGAGCAGTACTTC | CAWSTRGTYGEQYF
. | TRBD1 | 16 | TRBJ2-5 | TRBV11-3 | TGTGCCAGCAGCTTAGAGTCCGGGACAGGGAGCGAGACCCAGTACTTC | CASSLESGTGSETQYF
. | . | 15 | TRBJ1-1 | TRBV5-4 | TGTGCCAGCAGCTTTTCCGACAAGATAAACACTGAAGCTTTCTTT | CASSFSDKINTEAFF
. | TRBD2 | 13 | TRBJ2-7 | TRBV28 | TGTGCCAGCAGTTTACTAGCGGGAGGAGGGCAGTACTTC | CASSLLAGGGQYF
. | TRBD1 | 17 | TRBJ1-5 | TRBV19 | TGTGCCAGTAGCCACCGGGACAGGGGAGGAGGCAATCAGCCCCAGCATTTT | CASSHRDRGGGNQPQHF